This T cell receptor (beta chain) was obtained from a study of shared clonotypes between healthy human individuals. Investigators spread the genomic DNA of each subset evenly over several immunoSEQ plates. Replicate PCRs run on sorted subsets employed about 220 ng DNA, approximately 30,000 T cell genomes. TCRdb keeps only in-frame clones here, not all; method: immunoSEQ multiplex PCR. The sample includes fewer than 1.6 million clones, approximately 98.5% seen only once; the top ten take around 0.38%. This CDR3 contains 13 residues. The V and J ends lost 4 bases and 4 bases, in that order; junction bases with no gene match: 3. CDR1 is SGHNT, CDR2 YYREEE, per germline (reference sequence).

The sequenced sample was naive CD4+ T cells sorted from blood. Subset: CD45RA+ positively selected. The rearrangement joins TRBV5-4 to TRBJ2-3; 7 bases match TRBD1. This TCR derives from a young man in good health. Here the CDR3 DNA reads TGTGCCAGCAGCCCAACAGGGGCAGATACGCAGTATTTT. It translates to CASSPTGADTQYF.